Detailed here is one TCR beta chain. Its antigen is undetermined. This sample is part of a study of blood T cells in healthy people across ages. Findings and limits, study-wide: Higher diversity and more naive CD4+ cells were features of long-lived donors, compared to aged donors. Naive T cell percentage showed a strong correlation with the diversity of TCR beta.

From germline, CDR1 is DFQATT and CDR2 SNEGSKA (reference sequence). The CDR3 spans 17 residues. V shed 0 bases and J shed 4 bases, with 19 bases lying between them. Alongside a J-beta primer mix, a sample-barcoded 5' primer served in a second PCR lasting about 6 to 11 cycles. TCRdb redid the calling of the 5' RACE reads with MiXCR, one entry per CDR3 protein. In the table there are 950,000 to 1,200,000 distinct CDR3 sequences, around two fifths of which are singletons. Collection of roughly 9.6 milliliters of peripheral blood was performed for each donor. This TCR was sampled from a man younger than 30 in good health. The V and J genes are TRBV20-1 and TRBJ1-5; no definite D call. The sequencing sample was made of blood. CDR3 amino acids: CSARDGWRPNINQPQHF. As DNA, the CDR3 is TGCAGTGCTAGAGATGGTTGGCGTCCAAATATTAATCAGCCCCAGCATTTT.